This TCR beta chain was captured in a study of T cell repertoires in aging, cancer and after chemotherapy. Study-level information: Around 8.8 million TCR reads were in the whole dataset. Study-wide findings and caveats: Rebound thymic output was suggested by rising median generation probability during chemotherapy in each cancer cohort.

In this sample, this clonotype turned up a few times. What it binds is unknown. Peripheral blood genomic DNA, not sorted cells or RNA, was the template. Multiplex touch-down PCR with TRB-A/B primers amplified rearranged V-D-J TRB sequences. TCRdb re-analysed the multiplex PCR reads in MiXCR, keeping a single row per CDR3 protein. In the table there are more than 10,000 distinct CDR3 sequences, around a third of which are singletons. CDR1 GTSNPN and CDR2 SVGIG come from the germline V gene (reference sequence). This CDR3 region has 13 residues. Trimming removed 0 bases from V and 9 bases from J, with 12 bases in between.

Material: blood. The genes are TRBV30 and TRBJ1-3; no reliable D call. The clonotype originates from a human donor in good health. The donor label of this sample is uncertain. The CDR3 sequence: CAWSVLEGGTIYF. The CDR3 DNA is TGTGCCTGGAGTGTACTGGAGGGCGGCACCATATATTTT.